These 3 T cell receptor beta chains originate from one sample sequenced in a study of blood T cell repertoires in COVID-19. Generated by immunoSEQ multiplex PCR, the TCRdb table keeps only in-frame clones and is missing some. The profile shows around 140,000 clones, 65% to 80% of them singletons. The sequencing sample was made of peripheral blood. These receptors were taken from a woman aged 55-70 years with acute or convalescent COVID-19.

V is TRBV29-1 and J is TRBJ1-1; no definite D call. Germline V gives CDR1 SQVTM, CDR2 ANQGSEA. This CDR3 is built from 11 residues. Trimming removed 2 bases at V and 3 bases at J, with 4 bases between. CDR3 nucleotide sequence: TGCAGCGTTGAAATCTACACTGAAGCTTTCTTT. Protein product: CSVEIYTEAFF.

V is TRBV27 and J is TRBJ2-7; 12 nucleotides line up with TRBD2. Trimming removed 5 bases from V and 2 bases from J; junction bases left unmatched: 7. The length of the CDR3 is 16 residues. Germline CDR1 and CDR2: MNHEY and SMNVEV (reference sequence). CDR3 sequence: CASSARLAGEAYEQYF. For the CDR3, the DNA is TGTGCCAGCAGTGCCCGACTAGCGGGAGAAGCCTACGAGCAGTACTTC.

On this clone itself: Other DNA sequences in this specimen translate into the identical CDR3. The CDR3 DNA is TGCGCCAGCAGCTTGAGACAGGGAAACTATGGCTACACCTTC. Residues: CASSLRQGNYGYTF. The V gene is TRBV5-1, the J gene TRBJ1-2; TRBD1 matches at 7 bases. The CDR3 has 14 residues. Germline values: CDR1 SGHRS, CDR2 YFSETQ. Trimming cost V 1 base and J 2 bases; bases outside gene matches: 2. Full variable domain (outside the CDR3, taken from reference TRBV5-1 and TRBJ1-2): KAGVTQTPRYLIKTRGQQVTLSCSPISGHRSVSWYQQTPGQGLQFLFEYFSETQRNKGNFPGRFSGRQFSNSRSEMNVSTLELGDSALYLCASSLRQGNYGYTFGSGTRLTVV.